Listed here is a single T cell receptor (beta chain). Its antigen is currently not known. Base quality data are lacking; no much larger clone is found one base away. This specimen belongs to a study of T cells in Graves' hyperthyroidism and ophthalmopathy (dated by TCRdb to about 2019). Some background on the complete study: Peripheral blood samples were taken at the time of initial diagnosis, prior to any treatment. To identify distinguishing TCR V-J signatures, a discovery cohort of about 100 patients was used, comprising 43 with Graves' ophthalmopathy and around 60 with stable Graves' hyperthyroidism. An independent validation cohort of 18 to 20 hyperthyroidism patients and 17 patients who later progressed to ophthalmopathy tested prospective prediction of ophthalmopathy. For training and testing, the 100 or so patients in the discovery cohort were randomly divided in a 7:3 ratio. The study also compared thyroid tissue and blood T-cell repertoires from 5 to 7 Graves' hyperthyroidism patients. After blood sampling, hyperthyroidism patients were treated with methimazole at a starting dose of 30 mg daily, and ophthalmopathy patients were treated with high-dose intravenous methylprednisolone. The paper describes TCR Vbeta CDR3 sequencing of 120 to 150 peripheral blood samples, made up of under 50 ophthalmopathy patients, some 76 hyperthyroidism patients and 17 progressor patients.

The TCR beta CDR3 regions were amplified from the RNA transcripts. A first-round RT-PCR of the TCR CDR3 used the HTBI primer set with the Qiagen OneStep RT-PCR kit. Libraries were constructed in a second round of multiplex PCR, after which size selection and purification were performed. Paired-end sequencing of the libraries was performed with 100 bp reads on an Illumina HiSeq2000. The study's processing was this. SOAPnuke was used to process the raw data, throwing out any read that contained adapters or uncalled bases, had a mean Phred below 15, or lacked an exact constant-primer or identifier match. COPE v1.2.5 was used to merge the high-quality paired reads, and each unique nucleotide sequence was defined as a clonotype. Clonotypes were aligned to IMGT TRBV, TRBD and TRBJ reference segments using MiTCR v1.1. Only V-J combinations with frequency above 0.0001, covering 99.2% of repertoires, were analysed. The TCS score was defined as F50 (clonal expansion) divided by E x V (chaos), with BLOSUM62-based TCRdist calculated between CDR3 peptides within each V-J. Welch's t-statistics and random forest reduced roughly 540 V-J features to 13, which were used in a naive Bayes classifier (R e1071). In-frame beta chains were kept once TCRdb had trimmed the public reads at Q25 with fastp and called clones with MiXCR. Entries are consolidated by CDR3 protein sequence, retaining the most common genes and DNA. The V and J calls shown here were made by TCRdb, not taken from the authors' results. The sample data list about 530,000 distinct CDR3 sequences, and over 15% of these were observed just once. 15% to 20% of the sample is held by the ten biggest clonotypes.

Study-level results and caveats: Sample size was not statistically predetermined, and blinding of investigators to group allocation was not performed. Most expanded thyroid clonotypes (frequency above 0.001) were also found in blood, which suggests that blood repertoires may mirror thyroid immune responses. In validation, the model predicted progression to ophthalmopathy a median of around six months before onset, with over 55% sensitivity and almost 75% specificity. Ophthalmopathy was separated from stable hyperthyroidism by a 13 V-J signature model, with over 85% sensitivity and approximately 81% specificity obtained in cross-validation and 80%/75% obtained in testing.

Ophthalmopathy patients had moderately to severely active disease, with a Clinical Activity Score of 3 or more, a NOSPECS grade of 4 or more, and a disease duration of less than 3 months. Any patient with an uncontrolled infection, another autoimmune disease, pregnancy or lactation was excluded. Diagnoses were based on clinical symptoms, serum thyroxine and TRAb, thyroid ultrasound and orbital computed tomography. Ficoll-Paque density gradient centrifugation was used to isolate PBMCs from approximately 10 ml of fresh peripheral blood. Total RNA was extracted with Trizol reagent, and quality was checked on an Agilent 2100 Bioanalyzer. The germline V gene (reference sequence) specifies DFQATT as CDR1 and SNEGSKA as CDR2. The CDR3 covers 19 residues, taking in both the cysteine and the phenylalanine. Only the CDR3 region is kept as DNA, spanning 57 bases read in frame from base 1. The junction shows trimming of 3 bases on V and 0 bases on J, plus 23 bases between the germline ends.

This sequence uses TRBV20-1 and TRBJ2-2; 6 matching bases give a weak D call of TRBD2. This receptor was identified in a woman in her late teens or twenties with Graves' ophthalmopathy. Sequenced: blood. CDR3 sequence: CSASFGSGRGSSNTGELFF. The sequenced DNA: TGCAGTGCTAGCTTTGGGTCGGGGCGGGGCTCCTCGAACACCGGGGAGCTGTTTTTT.